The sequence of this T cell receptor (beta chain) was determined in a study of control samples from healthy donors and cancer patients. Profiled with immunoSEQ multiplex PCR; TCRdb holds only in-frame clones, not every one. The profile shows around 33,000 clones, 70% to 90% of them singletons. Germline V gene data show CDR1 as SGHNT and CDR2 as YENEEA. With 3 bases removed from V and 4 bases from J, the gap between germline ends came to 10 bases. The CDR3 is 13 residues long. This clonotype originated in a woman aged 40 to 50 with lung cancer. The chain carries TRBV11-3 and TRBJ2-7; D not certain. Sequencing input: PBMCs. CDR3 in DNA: TGTGCCAGCAGCTTCTACCGAACTTACGAGCAGTACTTC. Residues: CASSFYRTYEQYF.